Shown below are 14 T cell receptor beta chains from a single sample sequenced in a study of T cells in Graves' hyperthyroidism and ophthalmopathy. Amplification of TCR beta CDR3 regions used RNA as the template. In the first-round RT-PCR of the TCR CDR3, the HTBI primer set was used. A single record per CDR3 protein comes from TCRdb applying MiXCR to the multiplex PCR reads. The data contain about 590,000 distinct CDR3 sequences, about 15% of them seen just once; the ten biggest clones take up about 7%. The sequenced sample consisted of blood. The receptor source for this set is a woman in her twenties or thirties with Graves' hyperthyroidism.

The chain recombines TRBV6-2 or TRBV6-3 with TRBJ2-1; 7 nucleotides match TRBD2. Germline V gene sequence: CDR1 MNHEY, CDR2 SVGEGT. This CDR3 has 14 residues. Trimming at V came to 7 bases and at J to 7 bases, leaving 10 bases not matched to a gene. CDR3 coding DNA: TGTGCCAGCACTACTACTAGCGTGGGGAATGAGCAGTTCTTC. Protein: CASTTTSVGNEQFF.

The chain uses TRBV30 and TRBJ2-1; 10 nucleotides agree with TRBD2. The germline V gene encodes CDR1 GTSNPN and CDR2 SVGIG (reference sequence). Losses at the gene ends were 4 bases for V and 7 bases for J; bases not matched to a gene: 7. This CDR3 comprises 14 residues. CDR3 DNA: TGTGCCTGGAAGCGGGAGGGGGGAAGTAATGAGCAGTTCTTC. It is translated as CAWKREGGSNEQFF.

This clonotype appeared many times. The J gene is TRBJ2-1, the V gene TRBV14, with D perhaps being TRBD1 or TRBD2 (6 bases each). Trimming removed 1 base from V and 6 bases from J, with 13 bases in between. Germline V CDR1 and CDR2: SGHDN, FVKESK. This CDR3 is built from 15 residues. CDR3 in amino acids: CASSQVWGASNEQFF. The DNA for the CDR3 is TGTGCCAGCAGCCAAGTTTGGGGGGCGTCCAATGAGCAGTTCTTC.

The table lists this clonotype with many counts. V is TRBV29-1 and J is TRBJ1-2, with a tentative D call TRBD1 (6 bases). The germline V and J ends were trimmed by 7 bases and 2 bases, with 17 bases remaining between them. This CDR3 contains 14 residues. In germline, CDR1 is SQVTM, CDR2 ANQGSEA. The DNA of the CDR3 is TGCAGCGCGGCGACAGGACCCCCCAACTATGGCTACACCTTC. Translation: CSAATGPPNYGYTF.

The chain joins TRBV3-1 to TRBJ1-5; 9 positions match TRBD1. The CDR3 sequence is 14 residues long. Germline CDR1 reads LGHDT; CDR2 reads YNNKEL (reference sequence). Trimming at V came to 4 bases and at J to 5 bases, leaving 3 bases not matched to a gene. The CDR3 coding sequence is TGTGCCAGCAGCCCCCGACAGGGGGATCAGCCCCAGCATTTT. It codes for CASSPRQGDQPQHF.

This clonotype was picked up many times. The chain is built from TRBV18 and TRBJ2-5; tentative D call: TRBD1 (5 bases). The CDR3 has 14 residues. Trimming took off 0 bases at V and 5 bases at J, with 10 bases between the two ends. CDR1 and CDR2 (germline): KGHSH, LQKENI. The CDR3 DNA follows: TGTGCCAGCTCACCACCGCCAAAGGGGGAGACCCAGTACTTC. Its protein is CASSPPPKGETQYF.

This clonotype was recorded many times. The genes are TRBV20-1 and TRBJ2-3, with TRBD2 matching over 10 bases. The V segment lost 1 base and the J segment 4 bases; nucleotides outside the gene matches: 8. The germline V gene encodes CDR1 DFQATT and CDR2 SNEGSKA (reference sequence). This CDR3 comprises 16 residues. The CDR3 DNA reads as TGCAGTGCTAGAGGGCTAAGCGGGAGGGCCTCAGATACGCAGTATTTT. Its translation: CSARGLSGRASDTQYF.

Only a few counts were recorded for this clonotype. The chain has TRBV27 and TRBJ2-7, with 14 bases fitting TRBD2. The ends lost 5 bases at V and 3 bases at J; junction bases unmatched: 12. Germline values: CDR1 MNHEY, CDR2 SMNVEV (reference sequence). CDR3 length equals 18 residues. CDR3 sequence reads: CASSRGLAGEGLIYEQYF. The CDR3 nucleotides are TGTGCCAGCAGTAGGGGACTAGCGGGAGAGGGACTTATCTACGAGCAGTACTTC.

This clonotype was seen many times. The chain couples TRBV2 to TRBJ2-7, with 11 bases matching TRBD2. The germline V gene has CDR1 SNHLY and CDR2 FYNNEI. V lost 8 bases and J lost 7; bases outside the gene matches: 16. There are 16 residues in the CDR3. CDR3 amino acids: CASQILTSGIAGEQYF. The CDR3 coding sequence is TGTGCCAGCCAAATACTGACTAGCGGGATAGCGGGTGAGCAGTACTTC.

The gene calls are TRBV20-1 and TRBJ1-5, with unresolved D. The CDR3 loop spans 13 amino acids. Trimming took 2 bases from V and 3 from J, leaving 8 bases between them. Germline CDR1 is DFQATT and CDR2 is SNEGSKA (reference sequence). CDR3 residues: CSARLGSNQPQHF. The CDR3, as DNA: TGCAGTGCTAGACTGGGATCCAATCAGCCCCAGCATTTT.

This clonotype has a count of ten or more. This chain links TRBV6-2 or TRBV6-3 with TRBJ2-5; 10 bases agree with TRBD2. This CDR3 is 15 amino acids long. The germline V gene has CDR1 MNHEY and CDR2 SVGEGT. V was pared by 4 bases and J by 4 bases, with 6 bases of the junction left unmatched. The CDR3 coding sequence is TGTGCCAGCAGTTCAGCGGGAGGGTCCGTAGAGACCCAGTACTTC. Its protein is CASSSAGGSVETQYF.

This clonotype appeared many times. The V and J genes are TRBV3-1 and TRBJ2-2; maybe TRBD2 (5 bases). The CDR3 is 16 amino acids. The ends were cut back, 0 bases at V and 1 base at J, with 9 bases in the middle. CDR1 and CDR2 (germline): LGHDT, YNNKEL (reference sequence). CDR3 protein: CASSQDPRGNTGELFF. The CDR3 coding sequence is TGTGCCAGCAGCCAAGATCCCCGGGGGAACACCGGGGAGCTGTTTTTT.

The table lists this clonotype with a few counts. The rearrangement links TRBV27 to TRBJ2-7; D is ambiguous. From germline, CDR1 is MNHEY and CDR2 SMNVEV (reference sequence). The ends were cut back, 6 bases at V and 8 bases at J, with 17 bases in the middle. This CDR3 contains 13 residues. The CDR3 DNA reads as TGTGCCAGCAGCTTTCGCTCATTATACAAGCAGTACTTC. Encoded protein: CASSFRSLYKQYF.

Many counts were recorded for this clonotype. The chain couples TRBV3-1 to TRBJ2-1; D gene unclear. V was shortened by 2 bases and J by 5 bases, with 7 bases between the two germline ends. The length of the CDR3 is 13 residues. Germline V gene data show CDR1 as LGHDT and CDR2 as YNNKEL (reference sequence). CDR3 residues: CASSQSADNEQFF. CDR3 coding DNA: TGTGCCAGCAGCCAAAGCGCCGACAATGAGCAGTTCTTC.